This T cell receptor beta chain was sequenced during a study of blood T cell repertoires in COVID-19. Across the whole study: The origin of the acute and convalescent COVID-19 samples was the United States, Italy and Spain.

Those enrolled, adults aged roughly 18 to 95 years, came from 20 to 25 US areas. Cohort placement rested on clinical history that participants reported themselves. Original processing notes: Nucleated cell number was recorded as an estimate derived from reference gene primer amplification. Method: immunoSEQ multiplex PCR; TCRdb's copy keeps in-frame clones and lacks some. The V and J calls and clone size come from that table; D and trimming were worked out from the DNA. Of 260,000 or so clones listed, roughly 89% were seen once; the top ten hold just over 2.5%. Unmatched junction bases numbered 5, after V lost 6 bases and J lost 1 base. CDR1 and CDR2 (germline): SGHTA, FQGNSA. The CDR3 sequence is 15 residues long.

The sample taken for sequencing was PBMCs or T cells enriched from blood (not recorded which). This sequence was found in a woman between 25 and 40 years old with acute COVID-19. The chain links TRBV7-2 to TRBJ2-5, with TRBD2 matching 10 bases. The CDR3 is CASRLGTSAQETQYF. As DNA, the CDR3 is TGTGCCAGCAGGCTAGGGACTAGCGCCCAAGAGACCCAGTACTTC.